The rows below give T cell receptor beta chains drawn from one sample of a study of cytomegalovirus exposure and HLA in healthy donors. Sequencing was performed with immunoSEQ multiplex PCR; in TCRdb, only in-frame clones are kept and a portion is missing. The data hold approximately 100,000 clones, with 69% observed a single time. The sequenced sample was PBMCs. These receptors were obtained from a woman in her seventies in good health and CMV-seropositive. The CDR3 runs from the conserved cysteine through the conserved F or W. A D gene is named only where the DNA matches it firmly. Not every row has a clone size; where given, it reads once, few, many or a size class.

size: .; V: TRBV19; J: TRBJ1-2; length: 13; D: TRBD1; DNA: TGTGCCAGTAGCCCGGGACAGAGCTATGGCTACACCTTC; CDR3: CASSPGQSYGYTF
size: .; V: TRBV7-9; J: TRBJ1-4; length: 15; D: .; DNA: TGTGCCAGCAGCCCCGGGGCGACAGGACCTGAAAAACTGTTTTTT; CDR3: CASSPGATGPEKLFF
size: few; V: TRBV6-1; J: TRBJ1-1; length: 13; D: .; DNA: TGTGCCAGCAGCTTGGACAGCTTCACTGAAGCTTTCTTT; CDR3: CASSLDSFTEAFF
size: .; V: TRBV7-2; J: TRBJ2-7; length: 14; D: .; DNA: TGTGCCAGCAGCACCCGGACAGCTTCCTACGAGCAGTACTTC; CDR3: CASSTRTASYEQYF
size: .; V: TRBV2; J: TRBJ2-5; length: 15; D: TRBD2; DNA: TGTGCCAGCAGTGAAGTCCCTAGCGGGGGCGAGACCCAGTACTTC; CDR3: CASSEVPSGGETQYF
size: .; V: TRBV4-2; J: TRBJ2-2; length: 17; D: .; DNA: TGTGCCAGCAGCCAGGGGACAACTAGTACGTCCACCGGGGAGCTGTTTTTT; CDR3: CASSQGTTSTSTGELFF
size: few; V: TRBV30; J: TRBJ1-1; length: 15; D: TRBD1; DNA: TGTGCCTGGAGTTCGAGGGGGCTCATGAACACTGAAGCTTTCTTT; CDR3: CAWSSRGLMNTEAFF
size: few; V: TRBV29-1; J: TRBJ1-6; length: 16; D: .; DNA: TGCAGCGTTGAAGATCTCCCCGGGGGTTATAATTCACCCCTCCACTTT; CDR3: CSVEDLPGGYNSPLHF
size: few; V: TRBV4-1; J: TRBJ2-5; length: 16; D: TRBD2; DNA: TGCGCCAGCAGCCAAGCCCCGGGGGGGAACCAAGAGACCCAGTACTTC; CDR3: CASSQAPGGNQETQYF
size: .; V: TRBV4-3; J: TRBJ1-2; length: 14; D: .; DNA: TGCGCCAGCAAAAATTGGGGGGACGCCTATGGCTACACCTTC; CDR3: CASKNWGDAYGYTF
size: .; V: TRBV27; J: TRBJ2-7; length: 13; D: TRBD2; DNA: TGTGCCAGCAGTTTGGTAGCGGGGAACGAGCAGTACTTC; CDR3: CASSLVAGNEQYF
size: .; V: TRBV5-4; J: TRBJ1-2; length: 15; D: .; DNA: TGTGCCAGCAGCTTGCTGGGGGCAAGTCAGGCTGGCTACACCTTC; CDR3: CASSLLGASQAGYTF
size: .; V: TRBV5-1; J: TRBJ2-7; length: 13; D: TRBD1; DNA: TGCGCCAGCAGCTTGCAGGGGGCCTTGGAGCAGTACTTC; CDR3: CASSLQGALEQYF
size: .; V: TRBV18; J: TRBJ1-1; length: 14; D: TRBD1; DNA: TGTGCCAGCTCACTAGGACAGGCGGGCACTGAAGCTTTCTTT; CDR3: CASSLGQAGTEAFF
size: .; V: TRBV9; J: TRBJ1-1; length: 16; D: .; DNA: TGTGCCAGCAGCGTCGAGTATGCGGACACTTACACTGAAGCTTTCTTT; CDR3: CASSVEYADTYTEAFF
size: once; V: TRBV19; J: TRBJ2-7; length: 11; D: TRBD1; DNA: TGTGCCAGTCGACAGGGGAACGAGCAGTACTTC; CDR3: CASRQGNEQYF
size: .; V: TRBV30; J: TRBJ2-3; length: 15; D: .; DNA: TGTGCCTGGAGTGTTTTGGGGGGGCCGACAGATACGCAGTATTTT; CDR3: CAWSVLGGPTDTQYF
size: .; V: TRBV10-1; J: TRBJ1-1; length: 18; D: TRBD1; DNA: TGCGCCAGCACTCTCGCCACCCGGGACAGGGGGGATTACACTGAAGCTTTCTTT; CDR3: CASTLATRDRGDYTEAFF
size: .; V: TRBV18; J: TRBJ1-1; length: 15; D: .; DNA: TGTGCCAGCTCACCGGGGACACCGGTTAGAACTGAAGCTTTCTTT; CDR3: CASSPGTPVRTEAFF
size: .; V: TRBV30; J: TRBJ2-4; length: 16; D: .; DNA: TGTGCCTGGAAGGGGTTGGGGGGATCCACCAAAAACATTCAGTACTTC; CDR3: CAWKGLGGSTKNIQYF
size: .; V: TRBV29-1; J: TRBJ1-1; length: 14; D: .; DNA: TGCAGCGTTGACACACCAACAGGCAACACTGAAGCTTTCTTT; CDR3: CSVDTPTGNTEAFF
size: .; V: TRBV5-4; J: TRBJ1-1; length: 14; D: TRBD1; DNA: TGTGCCAGCAGAGCAGGACAGGGGGCCACTGAAGCTTTCTTT; CDR3: CASRAGQGATEAFF
size: .; V: TRBV7-9; J: TRBJ2-7; length: 15; D: .; DNA: TGTGCCAGCAGCTTTCAAACCGGGTTCGCCTACGAGCAGTACTTC; CDR3: CASSFQTGFAYEQYF
size: .; V: TRBV7-2; J: TRBJ2-1; length: 15; D: TRBD2; DNA: TGTGCCAGCAGCTCCCGGAGGGACTATTACAATGAGCAGTTCTTC; CDR3: CASSSRRDYYNEQFF
size: .; V: TRBV4-1; J: TRBJ2-1; length: 18; D: TRBD2; DNA: TGCGCCAGCAGCCAAGGCCTGCTCCTAGCGGGGGCCCGCGATGAGCAGTTCTTC; CDR3: CASSQGLLLAGARDEQFF
size: .; V: TRBV18; J: TRBJ1-2; length: 15; D: .; DNA: TGTGCCAGCTCACCGGGGGCAGGGATAAACTATGGCTACACCTTC; CDR3: CASSPGAGINYGYTF
size: .; V: TRBV18; J: TRBJ1-6; length: 16; D: .; DNA: TGTGCCAGCTCTTGGGACACTAGCTCCTATAATTCACCCCTCCACTTT; CDR3: CASSWDTSSYNSPLHF
size: .; V: TRBV11-2; J: TRBJ2-2; length: 15; D: TRBD2; DNA: TGTGCCAGCAGCATAACTAGCGGGGGCACCGGGGAGCTGTTTTTT; CDR3: CASSITSGGTGELFF
size: .; V: TRBV7-2; J: TRBJ1-1; length: 16; D: .; DNA: TGTGCCAGCAGTCCCGGGGGTGCACGATTGAACACTGAAGCTTTCTTT; CDR3: CASSPGGARLNTEAFF
size: .; V: TRBV18; J: TRBJ1-1; length: 16; D: .; DNA: TGTGCCAGCTCACCAGGAGGAGGGTACCTGAACACTGAAGCTTTCTTT; CDR3: CASSPGGGYLNTEAFF
size: .; V: TRBV6-5; J: TRBJ2-3; length: 13; D: .; DNA: TGTGCCAGCAGTGGGAGCTGGATGGATACGCAGTATTTT; CDR3: CASSGSWMDTQYF
size: .; V: TRBV12-5; J: TRBJ2-4; length: 15; D: .; DNA: TGTGCTAGTGGTCCAGGGATACTAGCCAAAAACATTCAGTACTTC; CDR3: CASGPGILAKNIQYF
size: .; V: TRBV6-1; J: TRBJ1-6; length: 15; D: TRBD1; DNA: TGTGCCAGCAGAGGACAGGGGCGTCTGAATTCACCCCTCCACTTT; CDR3: CASRGQGRLNSPLHF
size: .; V: TRBV6-5; J: TRBJ1-2; length: 13; D: TRBD1; DNA: TGTGCCAGCAGTTGGGGGACAGGGTATGGCTACACCTTC; CDR3: CASSWGTGYGYTF
size: once; V: TRBV6-5; J: TRBJ1-3; length: 16; D: .; DNA: TGTGCCAGCAGTTATCAGGGGATGAGCTCTGGAAACACCATATATTTT; CDR3: CASSYQGMSSGNTIYF
size: few; V: TRBV19; J: TRBJ1-1; length: 14; D: TRBD1; DNA: TGTGCCAGTAGTATTCAACAGGGGTTTTTTGAAGCTTTCTTT; CDR3: CASSIQQGFFEAFF
size: .; V: TRBV6-5; J: TRBJ2-5; length: 16; D: TRBD1; DNA: TGTGCCAGCAGTTATTCGACAGGGTGGTACCAAGAGACCCAGTACTTC; CDR3: CASSYSTGWYQETQYF
size: .; V: TRBV7-8; J: TRBJ2-5; length: 16; D: TRBD2; DNA: TGTGCCAGCAGCTTAGCTGCCAGCGGGGGGCAAGAGACCCAGTACTTC; CDR3: CASSLAASGGQETQYF
size: few; V: TRBV5-1; J: TRBJ2-5; length: 16; D: TRBD1; DNA: TGCGCCAGCAGCGCGAGCGGACAGGTGATACAAGAGACCCAGTACTTC; CDR3: CASSASGQVIQETQYF
size: .; V: TRBV10-3; J: TRBJ2-1; length: 14; D: .; DNA: TGTGCCATCAGTGCCGGGACACTCCACAATGAGCAGTTCTTC; CDR3: CAISAGTLHNEQFF
size: .; V: TRBV4-1; J: TRBJ2-3; length: 15; D: .; DNA: TGCGCCAGCAGCCCTCCACAGCTAACCCCAGATACGCAGTATTTT; CDR3: CASSPPQLTPDTQYF
size: .; V: TRBV6-1; J: TRBJ1-2; length: 13; D: .; DNA: TGTGCCAGCAGTGATTTAGTTAACTATGGCTACACCTTC; CDR3: CASSDLVNYGYTF
size: few; V: TRBV6-5; J: TRBJ1-2; length: 14; D: .; DNA: TGTGCCAGCAGTATCGACAGGAGGAACTATGGCTACACCTTC; CDR3: CASSIDRRNYGYTF
size: many; V: TRBV4-1; J: TRBJ2-1; length: 16; D: TRBD2; DNA: TGCGCCAGCAGCCAAGTTCGGGCGGGGGGGGACAATGAGCAGTTCTTC; CDR3: CASSQVRAGGDNEQFF
size: .; V: TRBV19; J: TRBJ1-3; length: 16; D: .; DNA: TGTGCCAGTATCCAACCGGCGGGCAGATGGGGAAACACCATATATTTT; CDR3: CASIQPAGRWGNTIYF
size: .; V: TRBV15; J: TRBJ1-6; length: 18; D: .; DNA: TGTGCCACCAGCACCGGGAATATTTTACAGTCCACCGATTCACCCCTCCACTTT; CDR3: CATSTGNILQSTDSPLHF
size: .; V: TRBV2; J: TRBJ1-4; length: 12; D: TRBD1; DNA: TGTGCCAGCAGACTACAGGGGGCGCTACTGTTTTTT; CDR3: CASRLQGALLFF
size: .; V: TRBV7-6; J: TRBJ2-7; length: 15; D: .; DNA: TGTGCCAGCAGCTCCCTTCGACAGGCGTTCTACGAGCAGTACTTC; CDR3: CASSSLRQAFYEQYF
size: .; V: TRBV7-3; J: TRBJ1-2; length: 13; D: .; DNA: TGTGCCAGCAGCCCAACGCACTCGAGTGGCTACACCTTC; CDR3: CASSPTHSSGYTF
size: .; V: TRBV27; J: TRBJ1-1; length: 14; D: .; DNA: TGTGCCAGCAGAGAAACAGGATCCCGAGTGGGAGCTTTCTTT; CDR3: CASRETGSRVGAFF
size: few; V: TRBV18; J: TRBJ2-7; length: 15; D: TRBD1; DNA: TGTGCCAGCTCACCTGTCGGACAGGGGGGCGTCGAGCAGTACTTC; CDR3: CASSPVGQGGVEQYF
size: .; V: TRBV7-2; J: TRBJ1-5; length: 12; D: .; DNA: TGTGCCAGCAGCTTACTCCCGGGGGCCCAGCATTTT; CDR3: CASSLLPGAQHF